This is a list of T cell receptor beta chains from one sample in a study of shared clonotypes between healthy human individuals. Clones were sequenced by immunoSEQ multiplex PCR, and TCRdb holds only the in-frame ones, with some missing. Among a few million clones listed, 90% to 95% were seen once. Specimen: naive CD4+ T cells from PBMCs. The receptors come from a man younger than 35 in good health. Some clones in this sample may be carry-over from other donors' samples. CDR3s include the opening cysteine and the closing phenylalanine or tryptophan. Each record gives: V gene, clone size, J gene, D gene, CDR3 protein, CDR3 DNA. A D gene is named only where the DNA matches it firmly. The size of a clone is reported for some rows only, either as once, few or many, or as a class for expanded clones.

V gene: TRBV5-8
clone size: NA
J gene: TRBJ2-7
D gene: NA
CDR3 protein: CASSLARAGVGEQYF
CDR3 DNA: TGTGCCAGCAGCTTGGCCCGGGCAGGGGTGGGGGAGCAGTACTTC

V gene: TRBV6-5
clone size: NA
J gene: TRBJ1-2
D gene: TRBD1
CDR3 protein: CASSYLDGTVDGYTF
CDR3 DNA: TGTGCCAGCAGTTACTTAGATGGGACAGTCGATGGCTACACCTTC

V gene: TRBV4-1
clone size: NA
J gene: TRBJ2-7
D gene: NA
CDR3 protein: CASSPVYVLGPLLRSSYEQYF
CDR3 DNA: TGCGCCAGCAGCCCGGTGTATGTCCTTGGGCCACTCTTGAGGAGCTCCTACGAGCAGTACTTC

V gene: TRBV18
clone size: NA
J gene: TRBJ1-2
D gene: NA
CDR3 protein: CASSPLQGDYGYTF
CDR3 DNA: TGTGCCAGCTCACCTCTACAGGGAGACTATGGCTACACCTTC

V gene: TRBV28
clone size: NA
J gene: TRBJ1-2
D gene: TRBD1
CDR3 protein: CASSTSPGGLGHGYTF
CDR3 DNA: TGTGCCAGCAGCACCTCCCCAGGGGGCCTGGGGCATGGCTACACCTTC

V gene: TRBV5-1
clone size: few
J gene: TRBJ2-2
D gene: NA
CDR3 protein: CASSVPGPSTGELFF
CDR3 DNA: TGCGCCAGCAGCGTACCGGGACCGAGCACCGGGGAGCTGTTTTTT

V gene: TRBV5-4
clone size: NA
J gene: TRBJ1-1
D gene: NA
CDR3 protein: CASSSRAVNTEAFF
CDR3 DNA: TGTGCCAGCAGCTCCAGGGCAGTGAACACTGAAGCTTTCTTT

V gene: TRBV7-8
clone size: once
J gene: TRBJ2-7
D gene: NA
CDR3 protein: CASSPPGTEQYF
CDR3 DNA: TGTGCCAGCAGCCCTCCAGGAACCGAGCAGTACTTC

V gene: TRBV23-1
clone size: NA
J gene: TRBJ2-5
D gene: NA
CDR3 protein: CASSHPLFRSGETQYF
CDR3 DNA: TGCGCCAGCAGTCATCCCCTTTTCAGGTCAGGGGAGACCCAGTACTTC

V gene: TRBV11-3
clone size: NA
J gene: TRBJ1-2
D gene: TRBD1
CDR3 protein: CASSLDGDRTRYGYTF
CDR3 DNA: TGTGCCAGCAGCTTAGATGGGGACAGGACCCGCTATGGCTACACCTTC

V gene: TRBV28
clone size: NA
J gene: TRBJ1-1
D gene: NA
CDR3 protein: CASSLIKNTEAFF
CDR3 DNA: TGTGCCAGCAGTTTGATTAAAAACACTGAAGCTTTCTTT

V gene: TRBV28
clone size: once
J gene: TRBJ1-1
D gene: NA
CDR3 protein: CASSFLQGRNTEAFF
CDR3 DNA: TGTGCCAGCAGTTTCCTGCAGGGGAGGAACACTGAAGCTTTCTTT

V gene: TRBV18
clone size: NA
J gene: TRBJ2-6
D gene: NA
CDR3 protein: CASSPTKRPSGANVLTF
CDR3 DNA: TGTGCCAGCTCACCTACTAAACGGCCCTCTGGGGCCAACGTCCTGACTTTC

V gene: TRBV2
clone size: NA
J gene: TRBJ1-2
D gene: NA
CDR3 protein: CASSFQGGNYGYTF
CDR3 DNA: TGTGCCAGCAGTTTTCAGGGAGGCAACTATGGCTACACCTTC

V gene: TRBV28
clone size: NA
J gene: TRBJ2-5
D gene: NA
CDR3 protein: CASRLGQGWTETQYF
CDR3 DNA: TGTGCCAGCCGCCTGGGGCAGGGATGGACGGAGACCCAGTACTTC

V gene: TRBV19
clone size: NA
J gene: TRBJ1-5
D gene: TRBD1
CDR3 protein: CASSITGAGVPQHF
CDR3 DNA: TGTGCCAGTAGTATTACAGGGGCCGGTGTGCCCCAGCATTTT

V gene: TRBV9
clone size: NA
J gene: TRBJ1-5
D gene: TRBD1
CDR3 protein: CASNPTGDSNQPQHF
CDR3 DNA: TGTGCCAGCAACCCGACAGGGGATAGCAATCAGCCCCAGCATTTT

V gene: TRBV7-3
clone size: NA
J gene: TRBJ2-1
D gene: TRBD2
CDR3 protein: CASSLSLREKYNEQFF
CDR3 DNA: TGTGCCAGCAGCTTATCTTTGCGGGAGAAGTACAATGAGCAGTTCTTC

V gene: TRBV19
clone size: NA
J gene: TRBJ2-7
D gene: NA
CDR3 protein: CASSSRGEQYF
CDR3 DNA: TGTGCCAGTAGTAGTCGGGGCGAGCAGTACTTC

V gene: TRBV7-6
clone size: NA
J gene: TRBJ2-5
D gene: NA
CDR3 protein: CASSLGAMGEETQYF
CDR3 DNA: TGTGCCAGCAGCTTAGGCGCCATGGGGGAGGAGACCCAGTACTTC

V gene: TRBV28
clone size: NA
J gene: TRBJ2-7
D gene: NA
CDR3 protein: CASSWGFYEQYF
CDR3 DNA: TGTGCCAGCAGTTGGGGTTTCTACGAGCAGTACTTC

V gene: TRBV4-3
clone size: NA
J gene: TRBJ1-2
D gene: NA
CDR3 protein: CASSQVQGRANYGYTF
CDR3 DNA: TGCGCCAGCAGCCAAGTACAGGGTCGGGCTAACTATGGCTACACCTTC

V gene: TRBV5-1
clone size: NA
J gene: TRBJ2-3
D gene: TRBD2
CDR3 protein: CASSLLSGIATDTQYF
CDR3 DNA: TGCGCCAGCAGCTTGCTGAGCGGGATAGCGACAGATACGCAGTATTTT

V gene: TRBV19
clone size: NA
J gene: TRBJ1-5
D gene: TRBD1
CDR3 protein: CASSMLGPDRGFGNQPQHF
CDR3 DNA: TGTGCCAGTAGTATGTTGGGCCCGGACAGGGGGTTTGGGAATCAGCCCCAGCATTTT

V gene: TRBV15
clone size: NA
J gene: TRBJ2-7
D gene: NA
CDR3 protein: CATSNRDGSYEQYF
CDR3 DNA: TGTGCCACCAGCAACAGGGACGGCTCCTACGAGCAGTACTTC

V gene: TRBV5-1
clone size: NA
J gene: TRBJ2-5
D gene: TRBD2
CDR3 protein: CASSNSGSGGETQYF
CDR3 DNA: TGCGCCAGCAGCAATAGCGGGAGCGGTGGAGAGACCCAGTACTTC

V gene: TRBV7-3
clone size: NA
J gene: TRBJ2-2
D gene: TRBD2
CDR3 protein: CASSRGLAGTGELFF
CDR3 DNA: TGTGCCAGCAGCCGCGGACTAGCGGGTACCGGGGAGCTGTTTTTT

V gene: TRBV2
clone size: once
J gene: TRBJ1-2
D gene: NA
CDR3 protein: CASKQRAPYGYTF
CDR3 DNA: TGTGCCAGCAAACAACGGGCACCTTATGGCTACACCTTC

V gene: TRBV23-1
clone size: NA
J gene: TRBJ2-2
D gene: TRBD2
CDR3 protein: CASRLTTSGSAGELFF
CDR3 DNA: TGCGCCAGCAGATTAACAACTAGCGGGAGCGCCGGGGAGCTGTTTTTT

V gene: TRBV4-2
clone size: NA
J gene: TRBJ2-1
D gene: TRBD2
CDR3 protein: CASSQGHRLALTNEQFF
CDR3 DNA: TGTGCCAGCAGCCAAGGCCATCGACTAGCACTGACCAATGAGCAGTTCTTC

V gene: TRBV5-1
clone size: NA
J gene: TRBJ1-3
D gene: NA
CDR3 protein: CASSLAGAGNTIYF
CDR3 DNA: TGCGCCAGCAGCTTGGCAGGGGCTGGAAACACCATATATTTT

V gene: TRBV15
clone size: NA
J gene: TRBJ2-1
D gene: NA
CDR3 protein: CATSSGINEQFF
CDR3 DNA: TGTGCCACCAGCAGTGGAATCAATGAGCAGTTCTTC

V gene: TRBV6-6
clone size: NA
J gene: TRBJ2-3
D gene: NA
CDR3 protein: CASSYSGTVSTDTQYF
CDR3 DNA: TGTGCCAGCAGTTACTCTGGGACGGTTAGCACAGATACGCAGTATTTT

V gene: TRBV30
clone size: NA
J gene: TRBJ2-2
D gene: TRBD2
CDR3 protein: CAWRLAVIGELFF
CDR3 DNA: TGTGCCTGGAGACTAGCGGTGATTGGGGAGCTGTTTTTT

V gene: TRBV28
clone size: NA
J gene: TRBJ2-3
D gene: TRBD2
CDR3 protein: CASSLWGGAGVSQYF
CDR3 DNA: TGTGCCAGCAGTTTATGGGGAGGGGCGGGTGTTTCGCAGTATTTT

V gene: TRBV7-8
clone size: NA
J gene: TRBJ2-1
D gene: TRBD2
CDR3 protein: CASRPLIGEGYNEQFF
CDR3 DNA: TGTGCCAGCAGGCCCCTAATCGGGGAGGGCTACAATGAGCAGTTCTTC

V gene: TRBV5-4
clone size: NA
J gene: TRBJ2-7
D gene: TRBD1
CDR3 protein: CASSLGQAPIYEQYF
CDR3 DNA: TGTGCCAGCAGCCTGGGACAGGCGCCCATTTACGAGCAGTACTTC

V gene: TRBV5-1
clone size: NA
J gene: TRBJ1-2
D gene: TRBD1
CDR3 protein: CASSLAAGGAYGYTF
CDR3 DNA: TGCGCCAGCAGCTTGGCTGCAGGGGGAGCCTATGGCTACACCTTC

V gene: TRBV10-2
clone size: NA
J gene: TRBJ1-3
D gene: NA
CDR3 protein: CASGRGGSGNTIYF
CDR3 DNA: TGCGCCAGCGGCCGGGGGGGCAGTGGAAACACCATATATTTT

V gene: TRBV9
clone size: NA
J gene: TRBJ1-1
D gene: TRBD1
CDR3 protein: CASSQGENTEAFF
CDR3 DNA: TGTGCCAGCAGCCAGGGGGAGAACACTGAAGCTTTCTTT

V gene: TRBV28
clone size: NA
J gene: TRBJ1-4
D gene: NA
CDR3 protein: CASSQGRLNEKLFF
CDR3 DNA: TGTGCCAGCAGTCAGGGCAGGCTTAATGAAAAACTGTTTTTT

V gene: TRBV2
clone size: NA
J gene: TRBJ1-2
D gene: NA
CDR3 protein: CASLTAQAYYGYTF
CDR3 DNA: TGTGCCAGCCTTACCGCACAGGCGTACTATGGCTACACCTTC

V gene: TRBV11-3
clone size: NA
J gene: TRBJ2-1
D gene: TRBD2
CDR3 protein: CASSFPTSGRALDEQFF
CDR3 DNA: TGTGCCAGCAGCTTCCCGACTAGCGGGAGAGCCCTCGATGAGCAGTTCTTC

V gene: TRBV7-2
clone size: NA
J gene: TRBJ2-7
D gene: NA
CDR3 protein: CASSFTGPNEQYF
CDR3 DNA: TGTGCCAGCAGCTTCACAGGTCCCAACGAGCAGTACTTC

V gene: TRBV10-3
clone size: NA
J gene: TRBJ2-7
D gene: TRBD1
CDR3 protein: CAITNSDRGLFYEQYF
CDR3 DNA: TGTGCCATCACCAACTCTGACAGGGGTCTTTTCTACGAGCAGTACTTC

V gene: TRBV5-1
clone size: NA
J gene: TRBJ2-1
D gene: NA
CDR3 protein: CASSLALYTSNEQFF
CDR3 DNA: TGCGCCAGCAGCTTAGCGCTGTACACCTCCAATGAGCAGTTCTTC

V gene: TRBV5-6
clone size: NA
J gene: TRBJ1-2
D gene: NA
CDR3 protein: CASSLWGYGYTF
CDR3 DNA: TGTGCCAGCAGCTTGTGGGGGTATGGCTACACCTTC

V gene: TRBV21-1
clone size: NA
J gene: TRBJ2-1
D gene: NA
CDR3 protein: CASSKVSGRASYNEQFF
CDR3 DNA: TGTGCCAGCAGCAAAGTTAGCGGGAGGGCCTCCTACAATGAGCAGTTCTTC

V gene: TRBV6-1
clone size: once
J gene: TRBJ2-7
D gene: NA
CDR3 protein: CASSELSDRPYEQYF
CDR3 DNA: TGTGCCAGCAGTGAACTCTCCGACAGGCCCTACGAGCAGTACTTC

V gene: TRBV18
clone size: NA
J gene: TRBJ1-5
D gene: NA
CDR3 protein: CALMDVPAQPQHF
CDR3 DNA: TGTGCCTTAATGGACGTTCCAGCTCAGCCCCAGCATTTT

V gene: TRBV2
clone size: once
J gene: TRBJ2-3
D gene: NA
CDR3 protein: CASSRESGDTQYF
CDR3 DNA: TGTGCCAGCAGTAGGGAGTCGGGAGATACGCAGTATTTT

V gene: TRBV19
clone size: NA
J gene: TRBJ2-3
D gene: TRBD1
CDR3 protein: CASRKTGQGTDTQYF
CDR3 DNA: TGTGCCAGTCGCAAGACTGGACAGGGCACAGATACGCAGTATTTT

V gene: TRBV14
clone size: NA
J gene: TRBJ1-4
D gene: NA
CDR3 protein: CASSQGRTDIEKLFF
CDR3 DNA: TGTGCCAGCAGCCAAGGACGGACAGATATCGAAAAACTGTTTTTT

V gene: TRBV6-5
clone size: once
J gene: TRBJ2-3
D gene: NA
CDR3 protein: CASGSAQLTDTQYF
CDR3 DNA: TGTGCCAGCGGGTCCGCACAGCTCACAGATACGCAGTATTTT

V gene: TRBV27
clone size: NA
J gene: TRBJ2-7
D gene: TRBD2
CDR3 protein: CASSFVAGAYEQYF
CDR3 DNA: TGTGCCAGCAGTTTTGTAGCGGGCGCCTACGAGCAGTACTTC

V gene: TRBV30
clone size: NA
J gene: TRBJ1-6
D gene: NA
CDR3 protein: CAWRGVGYNSPLHF
CDR3 DNA: TGTGCCTGGAGGGGGGTCGGCTATAATTCACCCCTCCACTTT

V gene: TRBV9
clone size: NA
J gene: TRBJ2-6
D gene: TRBD1
CDR3 protein: CASSPRWDSNSGANVLTF
CDR3 DNA: TGTGCCAGCAGCCCCAGATGGGACAGCAACTCTGGGGCCAACGTCCTGACTTTC

V gene: TRBV6-5
clone size: NA
J gene: TRBJ1-1
D gene: TRBD1
CDR3 protein: CASRPDRAWTEAFF
CDR3 DNA: TGTGCCAGCAGGCCAGACAGGGCTTGGACTGAAGCTTTCTTT